The 10 T cell receptor beta chains below all came from one sample that was sequenced in a study of early T cells in non-severe SARS-CoV-2 infection (dated by TCRdb to the early 2020s). The library was produced with 5' RACE. The listed sequencing device is NextSeq 500. TCRdb's own reprocessing of the public reads used fastp at Q25 and MiXCR and kept productive beta chains. Identical CDR3 protein sequences are pooled into one entry, listed with their most common genes and DNA. The sample table lists some 34,000 distinct CDR3 sequences, 4.7% of them with a count of one. Of the sample, over 6.5% falls within the top ten clones. Sequenced input: whole blood. These receptors came from an adult who was a healthcare worker with PCR-confirmed SARS-CoV-2 infection or an uninfected control (not recorded which).

This clonotype was recorded at least ten times. The V and J genes are TRBV20-1 and TRBJ2-3; 8 bases agree with TRBD1. There are 14 residues in the CDR3. The V segment lost 4 bases and the J segment 8 bases; nucleotides outside the gene matches: 11. The V gene's germline CDR1 is DFQATT and CDR2 SNEGSKA (reference sequence). CDR3 amino acids: CSAKGTGGGGTQYF. The CDR3 DNA follows: TGCAGTGCTAAGGGGACAGGTGGAGGGGGTACGCAGTATTTT.

This clonotype was picked up a small number of times. This chain links TRBV28 with TRBJ2-7; D not certain. Germline assignment: CDR1 MDHEN and CDR2 SYDVKM. The V gene lost 8 bases and the J gene lost 3 bases, with 11 bases spanning the gap. The CDR3 has 12 residues. CDR3 sequence reads: CASYQHGYEQYF. The DNA for the CDR3 is TGTGCCAGCTACCAACACGGCTACGAGCAGTACTTC.

This clonotype was recorded many times. This chain links TRBV7-2 with TRBJ1-2, with D tentatively TRBD1 (6 bases). V was cut by 5 bases and J by 0 bases, with 10 bases left in between. CDR3 length: 14 residues. The germline CDR1 and CDR2 sequences are SGHTA and FQGNSA. CDR3 sequence: CASSEDRTNYGYTF. The CDR3 DNA reads TGTGCCAGCAGCGAAGACAGGACTAACTATGGCTACACCTTC.

This chain connects TRBV11-2 to TRBJ1-1, with a tentative D call TRBD1 (6 bases). The CDR3 covers 14 residues. Germline-derived CDR1 and CDR2 are SGHAT and FQNNGV. Trimming took off 1 base at V and 2 bases at J, with 8 bases between the two ends. The CDR3, as DNA: TGTGCCAGCAGCTTAGGACAGGACAACACTGAAGCTTTCTTT. Its protein product is CASSLGQDNTEAFF. Combining the CDR3 with reference TRBV11-2 and TRBJ1-1 gives the whole variable domain EAGVAQSPRYKIIEKRQSVAFWCNPISGHATLYWYQQILGQGPKLLIQFQNNGVVDDSQLPKDRFSAERLKGVDSTLKIQPAKLEDSAVYLCASSLGQDNTEAFFGQGTRLTVV.

This clonotype was observed many times. This sequence joins TRBV25-1 and TRBJ2-5, with TRBD1 matching 8 bases. The J segment lost 2 bases and the V segment lost 2 bases, leaving 7 bases of the junction unmatched. The CDR3 consists of 16 residues. CDR1 is MGHDK, CDR2 SYGVNS, per germline. Written as DNA, the CDR3 is TGTGCCAGCAGTGAACGTAACAGGGGGTCGCAAGAGACCCAGTACTTC. Amino acid sequence: CASSERNRGSQETQYF.

This chain's CDR3 is CASSYPGDANSYEQYF. DNA of the CDR3: TGTGCCAGCAGTTACCCCGGGGACGCGAACTCCTACGAGCAGTACTTC. The V call is TRBV6-6, the J call TRBJ2-7; D could derive from TRBD1 or TRBD2 (5 bases each). The CDR3 extends over 16 amino acids. The V gene lost 2 bases and the J gene lost 0 bases, with 14 bases spanning the gap. The germline gives CDR1 MNHNY, CDR2 SVGAGI (reference sequence).

The table lists this clonotype with many counts. J is TRBJ1-1 and V is TRBV11-2; D unresolved. V was shortened by 0 bases and J by 6 bases, with 2 bases between the two germline ends. Germline V gene data show CDR1 as SGHAT and CDR2 as FQNNGV. This CDR3 comprises 11 residues. CDR3 coding DNA: TGTGCCAGCAGCTTAGAGGCTGAAGCTTTCTTT. Protein: CASSLEAEAFF.

This clonotype occurred many times. The gene calls are TRBV7-2 and TRBJ2-5, with D possibly being TRBD1 (6 bases). There are 14 residues in the CDR3. The ends were cut back, 0 bases at V and 5 bases at J, with 10 bases in the middle. Germline CDR1 reads SGHTA; CDR2 reads FQGNSA. This CDR3 is CASSLAGAGETQYF. Here the CDR3 DNA reads TGTGCCAGCAGCTTAGCGGGGGCAGGCGAGACCCAGTACTTC.

This rearrangement joins TRBV6-2 or TRBV6-3 to TRBJ2-5, with 7 bases lining up with TRBD1. The CDR3 sequence is 17 residues long. The V gene's germline CDR1 is MNHEY and CDR2 SVGEGT. V gave up 0 bases and J gave up 2 bases; unmatched junction bases: 9. The CDR3 here is CASSYSSFGQAQETQYF. CDR3 nucleotides: TGTGCCAGCAGTTACTCGAGTTTCGGACAGGCGCAAGAGACCCAGTACTTC.

This clonotype has at least ten counts. V is TRBV27 and J is TRBJ1-6, with a weak D call TRBD1 (5 bases). The CDR3 has 17 amino acids. Germline CDR1 reads MNHEY; CDR2 reads SMNVEV (reference sequence). The V gene lost 0 bases and the J gene lost 11 bases, with 20 bases spanning the gap. Here the CDR3 reads CASSLSGWVAGAPPLHF. CDR3 nucleotide sequence: TGTGCCAGCAGTTTATCGGGGTGGGTGGCCGGGGCTCCACCCCTCCACTTT.